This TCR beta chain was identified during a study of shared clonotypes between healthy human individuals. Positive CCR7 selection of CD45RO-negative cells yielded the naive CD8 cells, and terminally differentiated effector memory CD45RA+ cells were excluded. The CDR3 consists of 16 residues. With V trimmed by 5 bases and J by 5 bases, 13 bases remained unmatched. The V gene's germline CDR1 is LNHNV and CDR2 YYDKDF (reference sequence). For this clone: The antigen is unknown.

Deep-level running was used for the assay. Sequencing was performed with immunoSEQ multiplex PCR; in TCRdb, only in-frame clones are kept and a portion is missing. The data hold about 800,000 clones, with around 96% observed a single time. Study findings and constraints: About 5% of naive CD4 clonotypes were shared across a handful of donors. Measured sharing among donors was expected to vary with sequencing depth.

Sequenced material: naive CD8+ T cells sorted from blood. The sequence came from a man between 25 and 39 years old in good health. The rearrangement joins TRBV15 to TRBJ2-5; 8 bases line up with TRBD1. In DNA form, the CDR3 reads TGTGCCACCAGCGGGTTCGACAGGGGAATCAAGGAGACCCAGTACTTC. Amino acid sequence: CATSGFDRGIKETQYF.